The source of this T cell receptor beta chain is a study of T cells in Graves' hyperthyroidism and ophthalmopathy. Study findings and constraints: Among clonotypes expanded in thyroid above 0.001, most were also found in blood. Ophthalmopathy was model-predicted a median approximately 6.9 months pre-onset.

V was pared by 6 bases and J by 3 bases, with 7 bases of the junction left unmatched. This CDR3 has 17 residues. The germline V gene has CDR1 LNHNV and CDR2 YYDKDF (reference sequence). As concerns this clonotype: What it binds is not known.

The source material, RNA transcripts, was used to amplify TCR beta CDR3 regions. TCR CDR3 underwent first-round RT-PCR with the HTBI primer set. TCRdb analysed the multiplex PCR reads with MiXCR anew, one entry per CDR3 protein. The data show 450,000 to 600,000 distinct CDR3 sequences, roughly 21% seen once. The V and J genes are TRBV15 and TRBJ2-1, with 14 bases aligning to TRBD2. Sequencing was performed on blood. The sequence was collected from a man aged 40-55 years with Graves' ophthalmopathy. CDR3 sequence reads: CATRKTSGRGNYNEQFF. For the CDR3, the DNA is TGTGCCACCAGGAAGACTAGCGGGAGGGGGAACTACAATGAGCAGTTCTTC. Filled out from reference TRBV15 and TRBJ2-1, the complete variable domain reads DAMVIQNPRYQVTQFGKPVTLSCSQTLNHNVMYWYQQKSSQAPKLLFHYYDKDFNNEADTPDNFQSRRPNTSFCFLDIRSPGLGDTAMYLCATRKTSGRGNYNEQFFGPGTRLTVL.